Shown below are 6 T cell receptor beta chains from a single sample sequenced in a study of identical twins. MiXCR, run by TCRdb on the 5' RACE reads, gives a single entry per CDR3 protein. The sample has about 660,000 distinct CDR3 sequences; around 8.6% are singletons. This same sample was also part of a study on yellow fever vaccine responses in identical twins.

Source material: PBMCs. All receptors derive from a woman aged 18-29 years in good health.

This clonotype was observed a handful of times. The rearrangement uses TRBV7-2 and TRBJ2-3, with D possibly being TRBD1 (6 bases). V shed 3 bases and J shed 1 base, with 14 bases lying between them. Germline V CDR1 and CDR2: SGHTA, FQGNSA. The CDR3 runs 16 residues. CDR3 sequence: CASSFDRPSGTDTQYF. CDR3 sequence (DNA): TGTGCCAGCAGCTTCGACAGGCCCTCTGGCACAGATACGCAGTATTTT.

In this sample, this clonotype turned up many times. The chain uses TRBV12-3 or TRBV12-4 and TRBJ2-3; D may match TRBD1 or TRBD2 (5 bases each). Trimming took off 8 bases at V and 4 bases at J, with 16 bases between the two ends. The CDR3 is made up of 14 amino acids. The DNA of the CDR3 is TGTGCCAGCCGGGGATGGGGGTTCGCAGATACGCAGTATTTT. Translated, it gives CASRGWGFADTQYF.

This clonotype was detected only a few times. The V gene is TRBV27, the J gene TRBJ1-6; D gene unclear. Trimming removed 10 bases from V and 7 bases from J, with 14 bases in between. The CDR3 is made up of 13 amino acids. Looked up from germline, CDR1 is MNHEY and CDR2 is SMNVEV (reference sequence). Written as DNA, the CDR3 is TGTGCCACCGGCAGGCAGGACAATTCACCCCTCCACTTT. It is translated as CATGRQDNSPLHF.

On this clonotype itself: A much larger clone lies a single base off, so this may be a read error. This chain uses TRBV20-1 with TRBJ2-5; 8 bases map to TRBD1. J was trimmed by 4 bases and V by 6 bases; bases with no gene match: 7. The CDR3 is made up of 13 amino acids. Germline loops: CDR1 DFQATT, CDR2 SNEGSKA (reference sequence). CDR3 DNA: TGCAGTGCCCCCGGGACAGGACTAGAGACCCAGTACTTC. It codes for CSAPGTGLETQYF.

This sequence joins TRBV10-3 and TRBJ2-1; 12 nucleotides match TRBD1. The trim removed 7 bases at V and 8 bases at J, leaving 15 bases unmatched. Germline V lookup: CDR1 ENHRY, CDR2 SYGVKD. The CDR3 sequence is 17 residues long. The CDR3 region is CAITPGQGAGSGYEQFF. The CDR3, as DNA: TGTGCCATCACCCCGGGACAGGGGGCTGGTTCTGGCTATGAGCAGTTCTTC.

The chain has TRBV5-6 and TRBJ1-6, with TRBD1 as a possible D gene (5 bases). Trimming took off 0 bases at V and 6 bases at J, with 10 bases between the two ends. The CDR3 contains 15 residues. Germline V gene data show CDR1 as SGHDT and CDR2 as YYEEEE. CDR3 DNA sequence: TGTGCCAGCAGCTTGGTTACGGGGCTTAATTCACCCCTCCACTTT. This codes for CASSLVTGLNSPLHF.